Listed below are T cell receptor beta chains from one sample, sequenced in a study of T cell responses to AZD1222 COVID-19 vaccine. Generated by immunoSEQ multiplex PCR, the TCRdb table keeps only in-frame clones and is missing some. The sample has fewer than 120,000 clones, 94% seen once. The source was peripheral blood, collected 28 days after the second AZD1222 dose. The receptors originated from an adult who received the AZD1222 COVID-19 vaccine. The CDR3 runs from the conserved cysteine through the conserved F or W. The D gene is left open where the match is weak. Clone size is shown for a subset of rows, as once, few, many or a class of expanded clone.

NA,NA,TRBJ2-2,TRBV7-9,TGTGCCAGCAGCCCCCTCCTCGGGGCGGAGACGGGCACCGGGGAGCTGTTTTTT,CASSPLLGAETGTGELFF
NA,NA,TRBJ2-5,TRBV11-2,TGTGCCAGCAGCTTAGATCCGGGCCTGACCCAGTACTTC,CASSLDPGLTQYF
NA,NA,TRBJ1-1,TRBV5-8,TGTGCCAGCAGCTTGGCCACTCCTCGACCGAACACTGAAGCTTTCTTT,CASSLATPRPNTEAFF
once,NA,TRBJ2-1,TRBV27,TGTGCCAGCCGGTTCGGACTGTCCAATGAGCAGTTCTTC,CASRFGLSNEQFF
NA,NA,TRBJ2-5,TRBV29-1,TGCAGCGTTGCAGGGGCCCAAGAGACCCAGTACTTC,CSVAGAQETQYF
NA,NA,TRBJ1-1,TRBV11-2,TGTGCCAGCAGCTTACATAGTCAGGGCCACACTGAAGCTTTCTTT,CASSLHSQGHTEAFF
NA,TRBD1,TRBJ2-2,TRBV28,TGTGCCAGCAGTTCAGGGGACAGGGCTGGCGGGGAGCTGTTTTTT,CASSSGDRAGGELFF
NA,NA,TRBJ2-7,TRBV6-5,TGTGCCAGCGGTATGACAGGAGTCCTCTACGAGCAGTACTTC,CASGMTGVLYEQYF
NA,NA,TRBJ1-2,TRBV3-1/TRBV3-2,TGTGCCACTCGGACCAACTATGGCTACACCTTC,CATRTNYGYTF
NA,NA,TRBJ1-5,TRBV15,TGTGCCACCAGCAGAGAAACAGCCAAAAATCAGCCCCAGCATTTT,CATSRETAKNQPQHF
NA,NA,TRBJ1-1,TRBV27,TGTGCCAGCAGTTACGCAGGGCTGAACACTGAAGCTTTCTTT,CASSYAGLNTEAFF
NA,NA,TRBJ2-7,TRBV11-3,TGTGCCAGCAGCTTAGATTCGGGGTCCTACGAGCAGTACTTC,CASSLDSGSYEQYF
NA,NA,TRBJ2-1,TRBV18,TGTGCCAGCTCACTGAGTAACAATGAGCAGTTCTTC,CASSLSNNEQFF
NA,TRBD1,TRBJ2-3,TRBV2,TGTGCCAGCAGGGACAGGGGGCCAGATACGCAGTATTTT,CASRDRGPDTQYF
NA,NA,TRBJ1-2,TRBV18,TGTGCCAGCTCACCACGGGGGGCACCCGCCAATTACTATGGCTACACCTTC,CASSPRGAPANYYGYTF
NA,NA,TRBJ2-3,TRBV29-1,TGCAGCGTATGGGGAGTTCGAGGCACAGATACGCAGTATTTT,CSVWGVRGTDTQYF
NA,NA,TRBJ1-1,TRBV3-1/TRBV3-2,TGTGCCAGCAGCCAACACTTCACGGGGAACACTGAAGCTTTCTTT,CASSQHFTGNTEAFF
NA,NA,TRBJ2-1,TRBV30,TGTGCCTGGACCCGTCCAGGGGGGTATGAGCAGTTCTTC,CAWTRPGGYEQFF
NA,NA,TRBJ1-5,TRBV24-1,TGTGCCACCGCAAACAGGGATAAGAATCAGCCCCAGCATTTT,CATANRDKNQPQHF
NA,TRBD1,TRBJ2-7,TRBV10-1,TGCGCCAGCAGGGGGACAGGGGAGTTGGTCTACGAGCAGTACTTC,CASRGTGELVYEQYF
NA,TRBD1,TRBJ2-1,TRBV19,TGTGCCAGTAGAACGGGGACAGGGGGGAACGGTGAGCAGTTCTTC,CASRTGTGGNGEQFF
NA,NA,TRBJ1-1,TRBV19,TGTGCCAGTAGCACAGGGAACACTGAAGCTTTCTTT,CASSTGNTEAFF
once,NA,TRBJ2-7,TRBV11-2,NA,CASSFFARGAYF
NA,TRBD2,TRBJ2-5,TRBV4-1,TGCGCCAGCAGCCCCGGGACTAGCGGACAAGAGACCCAGTACTTC,CASSPGTSGQETQYF
NA,TRBD1,TRBJ1-2,TRBV11-2,TGTGCCAGCAGCATGGGACAGGGAGATGATGGCTACACCTTC,CASSMGQGDDGYTF
NA,NA,TRBJ1-4,TRBV28,TGTGCCAGCAGCCTAGTCGGGGGGGCTAATGAAAAACTGTTTTTT,CASSLVGGANEKLFF